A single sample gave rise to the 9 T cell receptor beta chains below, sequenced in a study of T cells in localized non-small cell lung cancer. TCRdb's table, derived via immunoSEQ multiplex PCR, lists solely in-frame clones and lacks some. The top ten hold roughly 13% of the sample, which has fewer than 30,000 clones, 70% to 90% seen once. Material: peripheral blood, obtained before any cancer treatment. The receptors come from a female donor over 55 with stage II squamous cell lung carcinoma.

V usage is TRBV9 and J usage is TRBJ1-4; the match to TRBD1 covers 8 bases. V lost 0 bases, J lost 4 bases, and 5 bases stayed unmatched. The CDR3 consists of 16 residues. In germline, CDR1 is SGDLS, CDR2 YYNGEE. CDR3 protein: CASSVAGGEGNEKLFF. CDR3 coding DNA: TGTGCCAGCAGCGTAGCAGGGGGCGAGGGTAATGAAAAACTGTTTTTT.

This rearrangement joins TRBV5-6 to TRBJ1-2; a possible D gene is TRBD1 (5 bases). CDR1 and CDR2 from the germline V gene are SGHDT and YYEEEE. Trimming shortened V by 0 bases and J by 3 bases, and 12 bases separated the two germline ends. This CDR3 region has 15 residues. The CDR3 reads CASSLAWARDYGYTF. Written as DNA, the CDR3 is TGTGCCAGCAGCTTGGCGTGGGCCAGGGACTATGGCTACACCTTC.

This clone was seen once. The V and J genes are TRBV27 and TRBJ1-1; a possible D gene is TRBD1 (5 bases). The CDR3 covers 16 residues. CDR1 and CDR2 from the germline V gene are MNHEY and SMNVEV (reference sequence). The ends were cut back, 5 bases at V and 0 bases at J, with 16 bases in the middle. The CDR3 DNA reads TGTGCCAGCAGTCCGTCTGGGGCAGGGTTGAACACTGAAGCTTTCTTT. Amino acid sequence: CASSPSGAGLNTEAFF.

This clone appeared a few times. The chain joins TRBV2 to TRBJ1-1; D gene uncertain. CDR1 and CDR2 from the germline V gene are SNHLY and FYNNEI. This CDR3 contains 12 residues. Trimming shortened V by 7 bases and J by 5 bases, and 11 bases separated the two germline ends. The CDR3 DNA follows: TGTGCCAGCACTATCCAAGGGACTGAAGCTTTCTTT. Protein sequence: CASTIQGTEAFF.

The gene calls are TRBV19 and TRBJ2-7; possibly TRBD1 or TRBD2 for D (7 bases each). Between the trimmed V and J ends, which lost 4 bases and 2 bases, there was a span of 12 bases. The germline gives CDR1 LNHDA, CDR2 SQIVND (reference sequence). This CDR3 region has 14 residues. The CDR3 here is CASSRQGGTYEQYF. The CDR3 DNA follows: TGTGCCAGTAGTAGGCAGGGGGGGACCTACGAGCAGTACTTC.

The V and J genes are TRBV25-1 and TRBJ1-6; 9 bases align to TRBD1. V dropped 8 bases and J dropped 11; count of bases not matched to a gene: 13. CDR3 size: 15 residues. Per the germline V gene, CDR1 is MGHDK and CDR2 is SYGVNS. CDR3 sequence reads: CASRGGGQGWAPLHF. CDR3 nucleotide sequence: TGTGCCAGCCGGGGTGGGGGACAGGGCTGGGCACCCCTCCACTTT. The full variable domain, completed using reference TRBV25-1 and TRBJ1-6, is EADIYQTPRYLVIGTGKKITLECSQTMGHDKMYWYQQDPGMELHLIHYSYGVNSTEKGDLSSESTVSRIRTEHFPLTLESARPSHTSQYLCASRGGGQGWAPLHFGNGTRLTVT.

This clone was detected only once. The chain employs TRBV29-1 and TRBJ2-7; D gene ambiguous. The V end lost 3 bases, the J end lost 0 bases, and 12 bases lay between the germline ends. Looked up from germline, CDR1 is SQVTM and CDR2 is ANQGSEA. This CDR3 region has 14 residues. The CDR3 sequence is CSVDSTDRSYEQYF. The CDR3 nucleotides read TGCAGCGTTGATTCGACGGATCGCTCCTACGAGCAGTACTTC.

The CDR3 region is CASSLQDRPREELFF. The CDR3 DNA reads as TGCGCCAGCAGCCTACAGGACAGGCCGAGGGAGGAGCTGTTTTTT. The V call is TRBV4-1, the J call TRBJ2-2; TRBD1 matches 7 bases. The CDR3 loop spans 15 amino acids. Germline CDR1 MGHRA, CDR2 YSYEKL. J lost 10 bases, V lost 4 bases, and 12 bases had no gene match.

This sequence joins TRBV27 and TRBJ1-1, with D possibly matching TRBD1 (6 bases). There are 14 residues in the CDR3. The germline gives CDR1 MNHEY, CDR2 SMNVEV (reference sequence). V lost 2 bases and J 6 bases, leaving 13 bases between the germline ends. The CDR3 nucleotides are TGTGCCAGCAGTTTAATTGGCAGGGGCGCTGAAGCTTTCTTT. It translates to CASSLIGRGAEAFF.